This T cell receptor (beta chain) was sequenced for a study of T cell repertoires in cytomegalovirus infection. TCRdb re-analysed the reads in MiXCR, keeping a single row per CDR3 protein. The table shows about 740,000 distinct CDR3 sequences, with roughly 36% occurring only once. This clonotype has just a few counts. This CDR3 contains 14 residues. Germline CDR1 is MNHNY and CDR2 is SVGAGI (reference sequence). V was pared by 5 bases and J by 0 bases, with 2 bases of the junction left unmatched. This chain uses TRBV6-6 with TRBJ2-7, with 9 bases fitting TRBD1. The TCR comes from a human donor in good health (CMV status not recorded). Some clones in this sample may be carry-over from other donors' samples. The sample consisted of PBMCs. CDR3 bases: TGTGCCAGCAGTCGACAGGGGGTCTCCTACGAGCAGTACTTC. It translates to CASSRQGVSYEQYF.